Listed below are T cell receptor beta chains from one sample, sequenced in a study of shared clonotypes between healthy human individuals. Assay: immunoSEQ multiplex PCR; the TCRdb copy retains only in-frame clones and omits some. The table has about 2,200,000 clones, just over 90% seen once. The sequenced sample was naive CD8+ T cells from PBMCs. Source of these receptors: a man between 18 and 29 years old in good health. Some clones in this sample may be carry-over from other donors' samples. CDR3s include the opening cysteine and the closing phenylalanine or tryptophan. D genes are given only for firm matches. Clone size is shown for a subset of rows, as once, few, many or a class of expanded clone.

v_call	j_call	d_call	clone_size	cdr3_nt	cdr3_aa
TRBV5-1	TRBJ2-7	-	-	TGCGCCAGCAGCTTGGCCGGGGGAGCCCGCGAGGGGGCGCGGTACGAGCAGTACTTC	CASSLAGGAREGARYEQYF
TRBV29-1	TRBJ2-2	TRBD2	once	TGCAGCGTTGGTTCTAGCGGGAGGGTGGCCGGGGAGCTGTTTTTT	CSVGSSGRVAGELFF
TRBV6-5	TRBJ1-1	-	-	TGTGCCAGCAGTCTCCACACGGGCGCTGAAGCTTTCTTT	CASSLHTGAEAFF
TRBV27	TRBJ2-3	-	-	TGTGCCAGCAGGACCTACTCCCAGAGCACAGATACGCAGTATTTT	CASRTYSQSTDTQYF
TRBV9	TRBJ2-5	TRBD2	-	TGTGCCAGCAGCGTAGTACTAGCGGGGCCTGATCGGAAAGAGACCCAGTACTTC	CASSVVLAGPDRKETQYF
TRBV9	TRBJ2-7	TRBD2	-	TGTGCCAGCAGCCTAGAGGGACTAGCCTACGAGCAGTACTTC	CASSLEGLAYEQYF
TRBV7-8	TRBJ2-2	-	-	TGTGCCAGCAGCTCTCCACTGAACACCGGGGAGCTGTTTTTT	CASSSPLNTGELFF
TRBV2	TRBJ2-7	-	-	TGTGCCAGCAGTGACGGGGAGAGCTCCGAGCAGTACTTC	CASSDGESSEQYF
TRBV5-5	TRBJ1-5	-	-	TGTGCCAGCAGCTTGGACAGGTCCAATCAGCCCCAGCATTTT	CASSLDRSNQPQHF
TRBV5-6	TRBJ1-1	-	-	TGTGCCAGCAGCCACGCATGGTTGGGGCCGGAACAGGAGGGAACTGAAGCTTTCTTT	CASSHAWLGPEQEGTEAFF
TRBV5-1	TRBJ2-2	-	-	TGCGCCAGCAGCTTAAGGGGGGCGGACACCGGGGAGCTGTTTTTT	CASSLRGADTGELFF
TRBV4-1	TRBJ2-7	TRBD2	-	TGCGCCAGCAGCCTGAGACTAGCGGAGACCTACGAGCAGTACTTC	CASSLRLAETYEQYF
TRBV28	TRBJ2-4	-	-	TGTGCCAGCAGTCCGAACTGGGGCCCAACCAAAAACATTCAGTACTTC	CASSPNWGPTKNIQYF
TRBV9	TRBJ2-7	TRBD2	-	TGTGCCAGCAGCGTAGTCCCTAGCGGGAGTTTCGACGAGCAGTACTTC	CASSVVPSGSFDEQYF
TRBV4-1	TRBJ1-5	-	-	TGCGCCAGCAGCCAAGATGAGAGCGAGTATAGCAATCAGCCCCAGCATTTT	CASSQDESEYSNQPQHF
TRBV4-3	TRBJ1-2	-	-	TGCGCCAGCAGCCAAGCCCCCCAGGACGGCTACACCTTC	CASSQAPQDGYTF
TRBV2	TRBJ1-1	-	-	TGTGCCAGCAGGGGAGGACAGATCATGAACACTGAAGCTTTCTTT	CASRGGQIMNTEAFF
TRBV9	TRBJ2-3	TRBD1	-	TGTGCCAGCAGCATTACAGGGGGCGGCCTTGATACGCAGTATTTT	CASSITGGGLDTQYF
TRBV19	TRBJ1-5	-	-	TGTGCCAGTAGTACTCGGGACGGCTACAATCAGCCCCAGCATTTT	CASSTRDGYNQPQHF
TRBV25-1	TRBJ2-1	TRBD2	-	TGTGCCAGCACCCCGGGGGGGCCAAAAAATGAGCAGTTCTTC	CASTPGGPKNEQFF
TRBV19	TRBJ1-1	-	-	TGTGCCAGTAGTAGGGTTTTGGTGAAGAACACTGAAGCTTTCTTT	CASSRVLVKNTEAFF
TRBV9	TRBJ1-4	TRBD1	-	TGTGCCAGCAGCTTCCAGGGGGACACTAATGAAAAACTGTTTTTT	CASSFQGDTNEKLFF
TRBV7-9	TRBJ1-5	-	-	TGTGCCAGCAGCTTATGGGGGGAGCATCAGCCCCAGCATTTT	CASSLWGEHQPQHF
TRBV4-1	TRBJ2-7	-	once	TGCGCCAGCAGCCAAGTAGTCAGTCGTAACTACGAGCAGTACTTC	CASSQVVSRNYEQYF
TRBV27	TRBJ2-5	-	-	TGTGCCACGAGACAGTCAGGGTTTGGGGAGACCCAGTACTTC	CATRQSGFGETQYF
TRBV6-1	TRBJ1-1	-	-	TGTGCCAGCAGTGAAATGGGGACCTTTGGGCTCCCTGAAGCTTTCTTT	CASSEMGTFGLPEAFF
TRBV7-3	TRBJ2-1	-	-	TGTGCCAGCAGCTTAACGTTCCGGCCAGACAATGAGCAGTTCTTC	CASSLTFRPDNEQFF
TRBV27	TRBJ2-1	-	-	TGTGCCAGCAGTTTATCGCTAGCCGTGATGGGGAATGAGCAGTTCTTC	CASSLSLAVMGNEQFF
TRBV5-8	TRBJ2-7	-	-	TGTGCCAGCAGCCACCTACGGGACGGGCAGTACTTC	CASSHLRDGQYF
TRBV5-4	TRBJ1-1	-	once	TGTGCCAGCAGCTTTAGGGGTGGGAACACTGAAGCTTTCTTT	CASSFRGGNTEAFF
TRBV15	TRBJ1-1	-	few	TGTGCCACCAGCAGAGGCCACAGGGACCCAAACACTGAAGCTTTCTTT	CATSRGHRDPNTEAFF
TRBV29-1	TRBJ1-2	-	-	TGCAGCGCCCAACAGCGGGAGACGGATTATGGCTACACCTTC	CSAQQRETDYGYTF
TRBV28	TRBJ2-7	-	-	TGTGCCAGCAGTCTAGTTGGATCCTACGAGCAGTACTTC	CASSLVGSYEQYF
TRBV6-5	TRBJ2-1	-	-	TGTGCCAGCAGTTACAGGGGGGGGTTAGATGAGCAGTTCTTC	CASSYRGGLDEQFF
TRBV28	TRBJ1-3	-	few	TGTGCCAGCAGTTTGCTGCGGGCGGACACCATATATTTT	CASSLLRADTIYF
TRBV7-9	TRBJ1-2	TRBD1	-	TGTGCCAGCAGCAGCCGAGGGACAGTTAATGGCTACACCTTC	CASSSRGTVNGYTF
TRBV9	TRBJ1-2	TRBD1	-	TGTGCCAGCAGCGACGAGACAGGGGGAACCTATGGCTACACCTTC	CASSDETGGTYGYTF